This TCR beta chain is drawn from a study of cytomegalovirus exposure and HLA in healthy donors. Study-wide results and limits: Other equally common chains were less clonally expanded than HLA-associated TCR beta chains, a later analysis showed. By a later analysis, the bulk of CMV-associated TCR beta chains appeared HLA-restricted.

PCR amplification relied on 60 Vbeta primers (plus 13 Jbeta primers). Method: immunoSEQ multiplex PCR; TCRdb's copy keeps in-frame clones and lacks some. The profile shows some 200,000 clones, more than 65% of them singletons. Donors likely had unrecorded immune exposures despite being nominally healthy when sampled. From germline, CDR1 is LNHDA and CDR2 SQIVND (reference sequence). There are 15 residues in the CDR3. The J segment lost 9 bases and the V segment lost 0 bases, leaving 6 bases of the junction unmatched. Regarding this clone: The antigen is unknown.

V is TRBV19 and J is TRBJ2-4; TRBD1 matches at 9 bases. This receptor was obtained from a woman in her 30s in good health and CMV-seronegative. The sequenced material came from PBMCs. This CDR3 reads CASSIDGQGIGIQYF. The CDR3 nucleotides read TGTGCCAGTAGTATAGATGGACAGGGGATAGGCATTCAGTACTTC.